A single sample is the source of the 18 T cell receptor beta chains below, sequenced in a study of shared clonotypes between healthy human individuals. Only in-frame clones appear in the TCRdb table, and some are missing; sequencing was by immunoSEQ multiplex PCR. The repertoire holds millions of clones, with about 92% as singletons. In the naive CD8 group, cells lacked CD45RO and were positively selected for CCR7, so terminally differentiated effector memory CD45RA+ cells were left out. Input material: naive CD8+ T cells from PBMCs. The origin of the receptors is a man aged 18-30 years in good health. Some clones in this sample may be carry-over from other donors' samples.

This rearrangement joins TRBV7-8 to TRBJ2-7; weak D call: TRBD1 (5 bases). This CDR3 is built from 13 residues. Germline values: CDR1 SGHVS, CDR2 FQNEAQ. Trimming removed 1 base at V and 7 bases at J, with 11 bases between. CDR3 loop: CASSLVSSGEQYF. CDR3 DNA: TGTGCCAGCAGCTTAGTATCATCAGGGGAGCAGTACTTC.

The rearrangement joins TRBV7-9 to TRBJ2-1; maybe TRBD2 (5 bases). With 3 bases removed from V and 15 bases from J, the gap between germline ends came to 18 bases. CDR3 length equals 13 residues. Germline CDR1 SEHNR, CDR2 FQNEAQ (reference sequence). The CDR3 is CASSLVRREGWFF. The CDR3 DNA is TGTGCCAGCAGCTTGGTTCGTCGCGAGGGCTGGTTCTTC.

The J gene is TRBJ2-7, the V gene TRBV10-1; 7 bases map to TRBD2. This CDR3 has 13 amino acids. Looked up from germline, CDR1 is WNHNN and CDR2 is SYGVQD (reference sequence). After removal of 3 bases from V and 11 bases from J, the junction contained 10 bases not matched to a gene. CDR3 region: CASSEGREDIEYF. For the CDR3, the DNA is TGCGCCAGCAGTGAAGGTCGGGAGGATATAGAGTACTTC.

The table lists this clone with a few counts. The chain combines TRBV6-5 with TRBJ1-5; TRBD1 matches at 9 bases. The CDR3 is 14 residues long. After removal of 6 bases from V and 5 bases from J, the junction contained 5 bases not matched to a gene. Germline values: CDR1 MNHEY, CDR2 SVGAGI. The CDR3 loop is CASSRDRDDQPQHF. CDR3 DNA sequence: TGTGCCAGCAGCCGGGACAGGGACGATCAGCCCCAGCATTTT.

The chain is built from TRBV27 and TRBJ2-3; D possibly corresponds to TRBD1 (5 bases). The CDR3 has 12 residues. Germline V gene lookup returns CDR1 MNHEY and CDR2 SMNVEV (reference sequence). The V and J ends lost 5 bases and 6 bases respectively, with 9 bases between them. This CDR3 is CASSPRQDTQYF. CDR3 DNA: TGTGCCAGCAGTCCACGACAGGATACGCAGTATTTT.

The chain is built from TRBV11-2 and TRBJ2-7; D is possibly TRBD2 (6 bases). The CDR3 extends over 14 amino acids. V dropped 4 bases and J dropped 2 bases, with 12 bases sitting between them. CDR1 is SGHAT, CDR2 FQNNGV, per germline. This chain's CDR3 is CASSSRREPYEQYF. CDR3 bases: TGTGCCAGCAGCTCTCGGCGGGAACCCTACGAGCAGTACTTC.

A remark on this clone: Other nucleotide sequences in the sample specify the same CDR3. This chain joins TRBV19 and TRBJ2-1; 7 bases match TRBD1. Trimming cost V 3 bases and J 4 bases; bases outside gene matches: 3. The CDR3 has 14 residues. Germline CDR1 is LNHDA and CDR2 is SQIVND (reference sequence). The CDR3 DNA reads as TGTGCCAGTAGTATCCAGGGGGTTTACAATGAGCAGTTCTTC. Its protein product is CASSIQGVYNEQFF.

This rearrangement joins TRBV19 to TRBJ2-3; D unresolved. Germline CDR1 is LNHDA and CDR2 is SQIVND (reference sequence). V dropped 4 bases and J dropped 4 bases, with 9 bases sitting between them. The CDR3 runs to 13 residues. The CDR3 loop reads CASSNLPADTQYF. In DNA form, the CDR3 reads TGTGCCAGTAGTAACCTCCCGGCAGATACGCAGTATTTT.

The V gene is TRBV19, the J gene TRBJ2-2, with D perhaps given as TRBD1 or TRBD2 (5 bases each). The CDR3 covers 17 residues. V lost 5 bases, J lost 6 bases, and 22 bases lay in between. The V gene's germline CDR1 is LNHDA and CDR2 SQIVND (reference sequence). The DNA of the CDR3 is TGTGCCAGTAGTTCTTTCACAGGCAGCGGAGGCGCCGGGGAGCTGTTTTTT. Its protein product is CASSSFTGSGGAGELFF.

This chain uses TRBV4-2 with TRBJ2-1; no clear D. From germline, CDR1 is LGHNA and CDR2 YNFKEQ. Trimming left V 0 bases short and J 0 bases short, with 12 bases between. This CDR3 is 17 amino acids long. Here the CDR3 reads CASSQDTGLSSYNEQFF. DNA for the CDR3: TGTGCCAGCAGCCAAGATACTGGCCTCAGCTCCTACAATGAGCAGTTCTTC.

The chain is built from TRBV10-3 and TRBJ2-2, with 8 positions matching TRBD1. Germline-derived CDR1 and CDR2 are ENHRY and SYGVKD. The V segment lost 10 bases and the J segment 4 bases; nucleotides outside the gene matches: 5. The CDR3 has 13 residues. The CDR3 nucleotides read TGTGCCACGGGGGACAGGAGCACCGGGGAGCTGTTTTTT. Encoded protein: CATGDRSTGELFF.

V usage is TRBV7-9 and J usage is TRBJ2-1; D not certain. The ends were cut back, 7 bases at V and 4 bases at J, with 8 bases in the middle. This CDR3 is 12 amino acids long. Per the germline V gene, CDR1 is SEHNR and CDR2 is FQNEAQ (reference sequence). CDR3 in amino acids: CASTLGYNEQFF. In DNA, the CDR3 is TGTGCCAGCACCTTGGGTTACAATGAGCAGTTCTTC.

The chain employs TRBV2 and TRBJ1-3; the match to TRBD1 covers 7 bases. Germline CDR1 reads SNHLY; CDR2 reads FYNNEI. The V segment lost 4 bases and the J segment 1 base; nucleotides outside the gene matches: 7. The CDR3 is 16 residues long. CDR3 DNA: TGTGCCAGCAGTGTCTGGACAGGACCATCTGGAAACACCATATATTTT. Amino acid sequence: CASSVWTGPSGNTIYF.

The gene calls are TRBV27 and TRBJ1-4, with 8 positions matching TRBD1. V shed 3 bases and J 12 bases; nucleotides not matched to a gene: 9. Germline V lookup: CDR1 MNHEY, CDR2 SMNVEV (reference sequence). The CDR3 has 14 residues. The CDR3 spells CASSFLDRGVELFF. In nucleotides, the CDR3 is TGTGCCAGCAGTTTCCTTGACAGGGGAGTGGAACTGTTTTTT.

This clone is a singleton in its sample. This sequence joins TRBV7-2 and TRBJ1-4; 8 bases agree with TRBD1. The CDR3 extends over 15 amino acids. Looked up from germline, CDR1 is SGHTA and CDR2 is FQGNSA. Trimming took 4 bases from V and 2 from J; bases not matched to a gene: 3. The CDR3 coding sequence is TGTGCCAGCAGCTCGCAGGGGGCTACTAATGAAAAACTGTTTTTT. This encodes CASSSQGATNEKLFF. The variable domain in full, completed from reference TRBV7-2 and TRBJ1-4, reads GAGVSQSPSNKVTEKGKDVELRCDPISGHTALYWYRQSLGQGLEFLIYFQGNSAPDKSGLPSDRFSAERTGGSVSTLTIQRTQQEDSAVYLCASSSQGATNEKLFFGSGTQLSVL.

This sequence joins TRBV6-5 and TRBJ1-6; D unclear. The CDR3 loop spans 13 amino acids. Per the germline V gene, CDR1 is MNHEY and CDR2 is SVGAGI. V lost 2 bases and J lost 2, with 1 base in between. For the CDR3, the DNA is TGTGCCAGCAGTTACACCTATAATTCACCCCTCCACTTT. The encoded protein is CASSYTYNSPLHF.

The chain is built from TRBV6-4 and TRBJ2-3; possible D gene TRBD2, 6 bases. The V gene's germline CDR1 is MRHNA and CDR2 SNTAGT. V gave up 7 bases and J gave up 3 bases, with 20 bases separating them. This CDR3 is built from 16 residues. The chain's CDR3 is CASILTTGRRTDTQYF. The CDR3, as DNA: TGTGCCAGCATCCTGACCACCGGGAGAAGGACAGATACGCAGTATTTT.

V usage is TRBV7-9 and J usage is TRBJ2-3; TRBD1 matches at 8 bases. V lost 4 bases, J lost 0 bases, and 3 bases stayed unmatched. The CDR3 spans 15 residues. Germline CDR1 reads SEHNR; CDR2 reads FQNEAQ (reference sequence). The CDR3 coding sequence is TGTGCCAGCAGCTACGGGACAGGAAGCACAGATACGCAGTATTTT. Amino acids: CASSYGTGSTDTQYF. Looking up the rest from reference TRBV7-9 and TRBJ2-3 gives the full variable domain: DTGVSQNPRHKITKRGQNVTFRCDPISEHNRLYWYRQTLGQGPEFLTYFQNEAQLEKSRLLSDRFSAERPKGSFSTLEIQRTEQGDSAMYLCASSYGTGSTDTQYFGPGTRLTVL.